This T cell receptor (beta chain) was observed in a study of metastatic and nonmetastatic thyroid tumors. On the study more broadly: It was across blood and tumor or nodule tissue from malignant and benign thyroid patients that repertoires were compared.

Looked up from germline, CDR1 is SNHLY and CDR2 is FYNNEI. V was clipped by 2 bases and J by 7 bases, with 9 bases between them. This CDR3 has 13 residues. Authors' methods: Clinicopathological groups of papillary thyroid cancer showed CDR3 differences that were used to build a distant-metastasis classifier. With MiXCR, TCRdb reprocessed the PCR reads. The V and J calls follow TCRdb's processing rather than the paper's. The sample lists about 32,000 clones; 25% were seen once. At least ten counts were recorded for this clone. The antigen is unknown. Patients were all untreated before their thyroid surgery. General study findings and limits: Significantly greater TCR beta diversity was reportedly found in malignant thyroid tumors than in benign nodules (in blood and tumor).

This clonotype originated in a female donor with papillary thyroid cancer or a benign thyroid nodule (not recorded which). Some clones in this sample may be carry-over from other donors' samples. The genes are TRBV2 and TRBJ2-1; a weak D match, TRBD2 (6 bases). Sequences were obtained from blood. Here the CDR3 DNA reads TGTGCCAGCAGTGAAAGCGGGTATAATGAGCAGTTCTTC. It specifies CASSESGYNEQFF.